These 30 T cell receptor beta chains originate from one sample sequenced in a study of response to subunit inactivated influenza vaccine. TCRdb passed the RT-PCR reads through MiXCR, listing each CDR3 protein once. The sample shows 550,000 to 800,000 distinct CDR3 sequences, around 14% of them seen only once. The source material was PBMCs from blood, sampled roughly 12 days after vaccination. These receptors originate from a man aged 50 to 59 who received an inactivated influenza vaccine.

This chain connects TRBV7-2 to TRBJ2-7, with 7 nucleotides matching TRBD2. V lost 4 bases to trimming and J lost 6 bases; unmatched junction nucleotides: 6. This CDR3 comprises 13 residues. The germline CDR1 and CDR2 sequences are SGHTA and FQGNSA. CDR3 nucleotides: TGTGCCAGCAGCTCGAGACTAGCCCCCGAGCAGTACTTC. It encodes CASSSRLAPEQYF. Full variable domain (missing parts from reference TRBV7-2 and TRBJ2-7): GAGVSQSPSNKVTEKGKDVELRCDPISGHTALYWYRQSLGQGLEFLIYFQGNSAPDKSGLPSDRFSAERTGGSVSTLTIQRTQQEDSAVYLCASSSRLAPEQYFGPGTRLTVT.

This clonotype came up a few times. This chain connects TRBV20-1 to TRBJ2-7; TRBD2 agrees at 9 bases. The V gene end was trimmed by 4 bases and the J gene end by 2 bases; junction bases not matched to a gene: 3. The CDR3 runs 13 residues. Per the germline V gene, CDR1 is DFQATT and CDR2 is SNEGSKA (reference sequence). The CDR3 sequence is CSAMLAGTYEQYF. CDR3 DNA sequence: TGCAGTGCTATGCTAGCGGGGACCTACGAGCAGTACTTC.

The table lists this clonotype with a few counts. The rearrangement links TRBV4-3 to TRBJ2-5; 11 bases agree with TRBD2. Germline CDR1 and CDR2: LGHNA and YSLEER. The length of the CDR3 is 16 residues. Trimming at V came to 0 bases and at J to 3 bases, leaving 3 bases not matched to a gene. The CDR3 DNA reads as TGCGCCAGCAGCCAAGATTTGACTAGCGGGGAAGAGACCCAGTACTTC. This translates into CASSQDLTSGEETQYF.

This clonotype came up a few times. V and J are TRBV12-3 or TRBV12-4 and TRBJ1-2; no clear D gene. V lost 5 bases to trimming and J lost 0 bases, with 10 bases between them. The CDR3 spans 14 residues. This CDR3 is CASSPKGANYGYTF. Written as DNA, the CDR3 is TGTGCCAGCAGTCCGAAAGGAGCTAACTATGGCTACACCTTC.

This clonotype was recorded only once. CDR3 loop: CASSWGSGGRLNTEAFF. Here the CDR3 DNA reads TGTGCCAGCAGCTGGGGGAGCGGGGGCCGATTGAACACTGAAGCTTTCTTT. The chain recombines TRBV7-6 with TRBJ1-1; maybe TRBD1 (6 bases). CDR1 and CDR2 (germline): SGHVS, FNYEAQ. Deletions cut 4 bases from V and 0 bases from J, with 18 bases between. The CDR3 is 17 amino acids.

The CDR3 spells CSVDGAGGLRYEQFF. CDR3 nucleotides: TGCAGCGTTGACGGAGCGGGAGGCCTTAGGTATGAGCAGTTCTTC. The chain links TRBV29-1 to TRBJ2-1, with 9 nucleotides matching TRBD2. CDR3 length: 15 amino acids. Trimming cost V 3 bases and J 8 bases; bases outside gene matches: 11. CDR1 and CDR2 (germline): SQVTM, ANQGSEA.

As concerns this clonotype: Sequence at one end of the junction differs from germline and may be a read error. This rearrangement joins TRBV6-2 or TRBV6-3 to TRBJ2-5, with 8 nucleotides matching TRBD1. Germline V gene data show CDR1 as MNHEY and CDR2 as SVGEGT. This CDR3 is 16 amino acids long. The CDR3 region is CASSYLQGVLEETKYF. The CDR3 bases are TGTGCCAGCAGTTACTTACAGGGGGTTTTGGAAGAGACCAAGTACTTC.

This clonotype was picked up a small number of times. This rearrangement joins TRBV15 to TRBJ2-7; D gene ambiguous. Trimming removed 0 bases at V and 2 bases at J, with 11 bases between. Germline loops: CDR1 LNHNV, CDR2 YYDKDF (reference sequence). This CDR3 spans 15 amino acids. CDR3 DNA: TGTGCCACCAGCAGAGATTACACAGAAACCTACGAGCAGTACTTC. Amino acids: CATSRDYTETYEQYF.

This clonotype was detected a few times. The rearrangement links TRBV6-1 to TRBJ2-1, with D unclear. With 7 bases removed from V and 0 bases from J, the gap between germline ends came to 22 bases. The V gene's germline CDR1 is MNHNS and CDR2 SASEGT. This CDR3 is built from 18 residues. In DNA, the CDR3 is TGTGCCAGCATCCCCTGGGTCAACCCCGCGACCTCCTACAATGAGCAGTTCTTC. The encoded protein is CASIPWVNPATSYNEQFF.

V and J are TRBV10-3 and TRBJ2-6; the D is unclear. V was cut by 0 bases and J by 0 bases, with 6 bases left in between. Germline lookup yields CDR1 ENHRY and CDR2 SYGVKD. This CDR3 has 16 residues. CDR3 region: CAISESVDSGANVLTF. CDR3 coding DNA: TGTGCCATCAGTGAGTCGGTTGACTCTGGGGCCAACGTCCTGACTTTC.

This clonotype showed up many times. J is TRBJ2-1 and V is TRBV5-1, with 9 nucleotides matching TRBD1. Per the germline V gene, CDR1 is SGHRS and CDR2 is YFSETQ. J lost 6 bases, V lost 4 bases, and 8 bases had no gene match. This CDR3 is 15 amino acids long. CDR3 nucleotides: TGCGCCAGCAGCCCGAGGACAGGGGACGGCAATGAGCAGTTCTTC. It codes for CASSPRTGDGNEQFF.

A few counts support this clonotype. The V and J genes are TRBV28 and TRBJ2-1; 14 nucleotides agree with TRBD2. Trimming at V came to 8 bases and at J to 5 bases, leaving 5 bases not matched to a gene. The CDR3 consists of 15 residues. Germline loops: CDR1 MDHEN, CDR2 SYDVKM. CDR3 sequence reads: CASEGLAGVHNEQFF. Here the CDR3 DNA reads TGTGCCAGCGAGGGACTAGCGGGAGTCCACAATGAGCAGTTCTTC.

The chain links TRBV20-1 to TRBJ2-2; D is unresolved. Germline CDR1 and CDR2: DFQATT and SNEGSKA (reference sequence). Trimming pared 3 bases from V and 2 bases from J, leaving 13 bases between. This CDR3 is 15 amino acids long. CDR3 DNA: TGCAGTGCTAGTGCACCGCAGTTAAACACCGGGGAGCTGTTTTTT. This gives the protein CSASAPQLNTGELFF.

This chain links TRBV30 with TRBJ2-4; D may be TRBD1 or TRBD2 (6 bases each). This CDR3 is 17 amino acids long. Trimming left V 5 bases short and J 0 bases short, with 20 bases between. CDR1 and CDR2 from the germline V gene are GTSNPN and SVGIG (reference sequence). Here the CDR3 reads CAWSAGVAGRAKNIQYF. The CDR3 DNA sequence: TGTGCCTGGTCGGCAGGGGTAGCCGGGAGAGCCAAAAACATTCAGTACTTC.

The chain joins TRBV7-6 to TRBJ1-1; possibly TRBD1 for D (5 bases). The CDR3 contains 14 residues. Trimming took 2 bases from V and 6 from J, leaving 13 bases between them. Germline V gene sequence: CDR1 SGHVS, CDR2 FNYEAQ. CDR3 loop: CASSLSEGSSEAFF. The CDR3 nucleotides read TGTGCCAGCAGCTTATCGGAGGGGAGCTCTGAAGCTTTCTTT.

This chain links TRBV24-1 with TRBJ2-1, with D possibly TRBD1 on 5 matching bases. The V and J ends lost 3 bases and 8 bases respectively, with 10 bases between them. Germline assignment: CDR1 KGHDR and CDR2 SFDVKD. The CDR3 sequence is 13 residues long. The CDR3 reads CATSDPTGDEQFF. The CDR3 coding sequence is TGTGCCACCAGTGATCCCACAGGTGATGAGCAGTTCTTC.

V is TRBV4-2 and J is TRBJ2-6, with 7 bases aligning to TRBD1. Unmatched junction bases numbered 5, after V lost 4 bases and J lost 2 bases. Germline CDR1 reads LGHNA; CDR2 reads YNFKEQ. This CDR3 contains 16 residues. The CDR3 nucleotides are TGTGCCAGCAGCCTTCAACAGGGGACTGGGGCCAACGTCCTGACTTTC. Protein product: CASSLQQGTGANVLTF.

This clonotype has only a few counts. The CDR3 is CSTKGQGFSPLHF. In DNA, the CDR3 is TGCAGTACAAAGGGACAGGGGTTTTCACCCCTCCACTTT. J is TRBJ1-6 and V is TRBV20-1; 10 bases are a match to TRBD1. Trimming cost V 8 bases and J 9 bases; bases outside gene matches: 7. CDR3 length: 13 amino acids. Germline-derived CDR1 and CDR2 are DFQATT and SNEGSKA (reference sequence).

This clonotype was seen ten or more times. This chain joins TRBV12-3 or TRBV12-4 and TRBJ2-3, with 12 bases aligning to TRBD2. The CDR3 spans 13 residues. V lost 6 bases and J lost 10; bases outside the gene matches: 5. The CDR3 region is CASSLTSGGPQYF. The CDR3 DNA follows: TGTGCCAGCAGCTTAACTAGCGGGGGGCCGCAGTATTTT.

This clonotype was detected once. J is TRBJ2-5 and V is TRBV5-1; 11 bases map to TRBD1. V was pared by 4 bases and J by 5 bases, with 4 bases of the junction left unmatched. Per the germline V gene, CDR1 is SGHRS and CDR2 is YFSETQ. This CDR3 comprises 14 residues. CDR3 bases: TGCGCCAGCAGCGCGGGACAGGGGGACGAGACCCAGTACTTC. Its protein product is CASSAGQGDETQYF.

This clonotype was seen a handful of times. The rearrangement links TRBV20-1 to TRBJ2-1; D call uncertain. CDR1 and CDR2 from the germline V gene are DFQATT and SNEGSKA (reference sequence). The V and J ends lost 5 bases and 8 bases respectively, with 10 bases between them. This CDR3 is built from 11 residues. CDR3 DNA sequence: TGCAGTGCTGAGTTTGAGGATGAGCAGTTCTTC. Translated: CSAEFEDEQFF.

The J gene is TRBJ2-4, the V gene TRBV2, with unresolved D. This CDR3 comprises 10 residues. In germline, CDR1 is SNHLY, CDR2 FYNNEI. Trimming left V 6 bases short and J 14 bases short, with 11 bases between. This CDR3 reads CASRDGDKYF. Written as DNA, the CDR3 is TGTGCCAGCAGGGACGGAGACAAGTACTTC. Complete variable domain (other parts from reference TRBV2 and TRBJ2-4): EPEVTQTPSHQVTQMGQEVILRCVPISNHLYFYWYRQILGQKVEFLVSFYNNEISEKSEIFDDQFSVERPDGSNFTLKIRSTKLEDSAMYFCASRDGDKYFGAGTRLSVL.

The chain recombines TRBV7-9 with TRBJ1-1; 8 nucleotides align to TRBD1. In germline, CDR1 is SEHNR, CDR2 FQNEAQ (reference sequence). J was trimmed by 6 bases and V by 5 bases; bases with no gene match: 14. There are 16 residues in the CDR3. The CDR3 region is CASSAVDRVWLPEAFF. DNA for the CDR3: TGTGCCAGCAGCGCTGTGGACAGGGTCTGGCTTCCTGAAGCTTTCTTT.

The CDR3 spells CASSLWRESGANVLTF. The CDR3, as DNA: TGTGCCAGCAGCTTATGGAGGGAATCCGGGGCCAACGTCCTGACTTTC. The genes are TRBV7-2 and TRBJ2-6; D possibly corresponds to TRBD2 (6 bases). The CDR3 contains 16 residues. Trimming removed 2 bases at V and 4 bases at J, with 12 bases between. Germline CDR1 reads SGHTA; CDR2 reads FQGNSA.

The V gene is TRBV11-2, the J gene TRBJ2-5, with TRBD2 matching over 12 bases. Germline V lookup: CDR1 SGHAT, CDR2 FQNNGV. CDR3 length equals 16 residues. V lost 5 bases and J lost 1; bases outside the gene matches: 5. In DNA form, the CDR3 reads TGTGCCAGCAGCCCGACTAGCGGGGGACCCCAAGAGACCCAGTACTTC. This gives the protein CASSPTSGGPQETQYF.

V and J are TRBV6-1 and TRBJ2-3; TRBD1 is a possible D gene (5 bases). Trimming left V 6 bases short and J 6 bases short, with 19 bases between. Germline V gives CDR1 MNHNS, CDR2 SASEGT. The CDR3 is made up of 15 amino acids. The CDR3, as DNA: TGTGCCAGCAGGACACCGACAGAAACCGGGGATACGCAGTATTTT. Encoded protein: CASRTPTETGDTQYF.

The chain uses TRBV2 and TRBJ2-7; D gene ambiguous. Germline V lookup: CDR1 SNHLY, CDR2 FYNNEI. V was cut by 3 bases and J by 2 bases, with 8 bases left in between. The CDR3 spans 13 residues. CDR3 bases: TGTGCCAGCAGTGACCTAACGACCTACGAGCAGTACTTC. Translated, it gives CASSDLTTYEQYF.

There are a few counts of this clonotype. The chain is built from TRBV6-1 and TRBJ2-4, with TRBD1 identical over 7 bases. Per germline, CDR1 MNHNS and CDR2 SASEGT. This CDR3 contains 16 residues. The trim removed 6 bases at V and 0 bases at J, leaving 8 bases unmatched. This CDR3 is CASSHGTELAKNIQYF. The DNA for the CDR3 is TGTGCCAGCAGCCACGGGACAGAGCTAGCCAAAAACATTCAGTACTTC.

This clonotype was observed a handful of times. V and J are TRBV18 and TRBJ2-7; D might be TRBD1 or TRBD2, each matching 5 bases. From germline, CDR1 is KGHSH and CDR2 LQKENI. With 3 bases removed from V and 0 bases from J, the gap between germline ends came to 9 bases. CDR3 length: 14 amino acids. The CDR3: CASSPTGTSYEQYF. The CDR3 bases are TGTGCCAGCTCACCTACCGGGACCTCCTACGAGCAGTACTTC.

This clonotype turned up a few times. This chain links TRBV28 with TRBJ2-1; D is possibly TRBD2 (7 bases). The CDR3 has 17 amino acids. CDR1 is MDHEN and CDR2 is SYDVKM in the germline V gene. V was cut by 5 bases and J by 1 base, with 18 bases left in between. This CDR3 reads CASSPGEGRRSYNEQFF. For the CDR3, the DNA is TGTGCCAGCAGTCCAGGGGAGGGGCGGAGGTCCTACAATGAGCAGTTCTTC.